The present entry profiles one T cell receptor beta chain with its context. In this sample, this clonotype turned up many times. Base qualities are not at hand, and no much larger clone is one base apart. The sample comes from a study of T cells after yellow fever vaccination (dated by TCRdb to between 2019 and 2020). About the study as a whole: Memory subsets (EM, EMRA, CM and Tscm) were sorted on a BD FACS Aria III using CD3, CD45RA, CCR7 and CD95 staining. Memory subsets were sorted on days 0, 15 and 45 and at 18 months following primary vaccination, and on days 0, 15 and 45 following the 30-year booster. The SMART-Seq v4 Ultra Low Input RNA kit was used to prepare libraries from fractions with low cell numbers. To follow T-cell clones before and after both primary and booster YFV17D yellow fever vaccination, bulk TCR alpha and beta repertoires underwent longitudinal sequencing. Two healthy male donors, one aged 18 to 29 and one aged 30 to 40 years, were included in the cohort. Blood samples were taken at several timepoints before and after primary and secondary immunization, and bulk PBMC replicates and cell subsets were isolated. Paper-wide results and their limitations: Compared with the primary T-cell response, the secondary T-cell response was faster but weaker, reaching its peak on day 5 rather than on day 15. The study included only a couple of donors, which limits how far the findings can be generalized. Because abundant contaminating clonotypes from the bulk population could be contained in FACS-sorted repertoires, computational filtering was required. Most clones expanded after primary vaccination (almost 98% of CD4 and roughly 88% of CD8) were re-detected after the booster, suggesting that broad memory maintenance occurred. A small fraction of clonotypes showed up in both the CD4 and CD8 compartments, probably as a result of convergent recombination. In the sorted memory subsets on day 0, nearly all of the vaccine-responding clonotypes fell below detection.

Looking up the germline V gene (reference sequence) yields CDR1 SEHNR and CDR2 FQNEAQ. The germline V end is reduced by 4 bases and the J end by 4 bases; junction bases left unmatched: 5. CDR3 length: 15 amino acids, cysteine to phenylalanine. This entry keeps only the CDR3 DNA: 45 bases, framed from base 1. Synthesis of TCR cDNA relied on 5'RACE template switching, a step that introduced a universal primer site along with unique molecular identifiers. cDNA synthesis was primed from both the TCR alpha and TCR beta constant segments. Library amplification involved two PCR steps, and the second step added sample barcodes and sequencing adapters. Sequencing of the libraries was done on either Illumina HiSeq 2500 (2x100 bp) or NovaSeq (2x150 bp). The authors processed their data as follows. Reads were demultiplexed and collapsed into UMI consensus sequences with MIGEC, and V(D)J alignment was performed with MiXCR. Vaccine-responding clonotypes were defined with edgeR using replicate PBMC samples, requiring FDR below 0.01 and a log2 fold change above 5 up to day 15. Each bulk clonotype received a CD4 or CD8 identity based on whether the sequenced CD4 or CD8 repertoire contained that clonotype at higher abundance. To estimate the distribution of each clone across memory phenotypes, clonotype frequencies in memory subsets were weighted by FACS-sorted cell numbers. TCRdb redid the processing of the public reads, applying fastp at Q25 and MiXCR, and retained in-frame beta chains. Rows with one shared CDR3 protein collapse into an entry with the most common genes and DNA. For this entry, the V and J calls and clone size follow TCRdb and not the study's own pipeline. The sample records 20,000 to 30,000 distinct CDR3 sequences, 5% to 7% of which are singletons. 12% of the sample is taken by the ten largest.

Interpreted using the paper, the treatment or condition label stands for: live attenuated yellow fever vaccine strain. PBMCs were isolated from peripheral blood using a standard Ficoll-Paque protocol. For sorted memory subsets, RNA extraction was done with the RNeasy Micro Kit. This receptor was obtained from a young man who received the YFV17D yellow fever vaccine. The sample was PBMCs, either bulk or a sorted T-cell subset (CD4+, CD8+, memory, or dextramer-sorted; not recorded which), taken 15 days after the yellow fever booster vaccination. The V and J genes are TRBV7-9 and TRBJ2-7; TRBD1 fits 12 bases in the junction. The encoded CDR3 is CASSWEGQGAYEQYF. The DNA sequence is given as TGTGCCAGCAGCTGGGAGGGACAGGGGGCGTACGAGCAGTACTTC. Supplemented by the reference TRBV7-9 and TRBJ2-7 proteins around the CDR3, the complete variable domain is DTGVSQNPRHKITKRGQNVTFRCDPISEHNRLYWYRQTLGQGPEFLTYFQNEAQLEKSRLLSDRFSAERPKGSFSTLEIQRTEQGDSAMYLCASSWEGQGAYEQYFGPGTRLTVT.